Below, 25 T cell receptor beta chains from the same sample are listed, as sequenced in a study of shared clonotypes between healthy human individuals. Generated by immunoSEQ multiplex PCR, the TCRdb table keeps only in-frame clones and is missing some. The sample includes 2 million to 2.5 million clones, around 95% of them seen just once. Sequencing input: naive CD4+ T cells sorted from blood. Subset specified: CD45RA+ positively selected. The source is a man aged 18 to 30 in good health.

The J gene is TRBJ2-2, the V gene TRBV5-1, with 12 bases that match TRBD2. V lost 6 bases, J lost 6 bases, and 12 bases stayed unmatched. Germline CDR1 is SGHRS and CDR2 is YFSETQ. This CDR3 has 17 amino acids. The CDR3 region has the DNA TGCGCCAGCACCCCGGTCCCGACTAGCGGGGGTGCCGGGGAGCTGTTTTTT. Translated, it gives CASTPVPTSGGAGELFF.

The V and J genes are TRBV30 and TRBJ1-2; D remains unclear. The CDR3 extends over 13 amino acids. Trimming cost V 3 bases and J 7 bases, with 15 bases left between them. The germline V gene has CDR1 GTSNPN and CDR2 SVGIG (reference sequence). CDR3 DNA: TGTGCCTGGAGAATCTTCCCGGAGGGTGGCTACACCTTC. It translates to CAWRIFPEGGYTF.

The chain joins TRBV6-5 to TRBJ1-2; 8 bases map to TRBD1. CDR1 MNHEY and CDR2 SVGAGI come from the germline V gene. V lost 2 bases to trimming and J lost 7 bases; unmatched junction nucleotides: 3. CDR3 length: 13 residues. The DNA of the CDR3 is TGTGCCAGCAGTTACACAGGGGGAGGTGGCTACACCTTC. Residues: CASSYTGGGGYTF.

The V call is TRBV18, the J call TRBJ2-3; no firm D call. V gave up 2 bases and J gave up 4 bases, with 10 bases separating them. The CDR3 is made up of 14 amino acids. Germline V gene sequence: CDR1 KGHSH, CDR2 LQKENI. As DNA, the CDR3 is TGTGCCAGCTCACCAACCCCAGAGGCAGATACGCAGTATTTT. This translates into CASSPTPEADTQYF.

This clone was detected a few times. This chain joins TRBV6-4 and TRBJ1-2; 7 positions agree with TRBD1. Germline V gene sequence: CDR1 MRHNA, CDR2 SNTAGT. The CDR3 spans 13 residues. V lost 6 bases, J lost 4 bases, and 5 bases stayed unmatched. CDR3 sequence: CASRRDSGYGYTF. The CDR3 nucleotides are TGTGCCAGCAGACGGGACAGCGGCTATGGCTACACCTTC.

This chain links TRBV19 with TRBJ1-6; tentatively, D is TRBD1 (6 bases). V was clipped by 5 bases and J by 8 bases, with 13 bases between them. CDR1 is LNHDA and CDR2 is SQIVND in the germline V gene (reference sequence). The CDR3 covers 14 residues. The CDR3 DNA reads TGTGCCAGTAGTGACAGGACGGGGTATTCACCCCTCCACTTT. This codes for CASSDRTGYSPLHF.

This rearrangement joins TRBV6-5 to TRBJ2-5; TRBD2 agrees at 7 bases. V gave up 4 bases and J gave up 4 bases; unmatched junction bases: 3. Per the germline V gene, CDR1 is MNHEY and CDR2 is SVGAGI. The CDR3 extends over 13 amino acids. CDR3 region: CASSWGGSETQYF. CDR3 nucleotides: TGTGCCAGCAGTTGGGGGGGGTCAGAGACCCAGTACTTC.

A remark on this clone: In the same sample, other DNA sequences code for this CDR3. The CDR3 loop is CASSIGTSGTDTQYF. DNA for the CDR3: TGTGCCAGTAGTATTGGAACTAGCGGCACAGATACGCAGTATTTT. The chain joins TRBV19 to TRBJ2-3; TRBD2 matches at 7 bases. The length of the CDR3 is 15 residues. The J segment lost 1 base and the V segment lost 3 bases, leaving 4 bases of the junction unmatched. Looked up from germline, CDR1 is LNHDA and CDR2 is SQIVND (reference sequence).

DNA of the CDR3: TGCGCCAGCAGCTTGGCCAGGGGCAATCTAGAAGCTTTCTTT. Its translation: CASSLARGNLEAFF. V and J are TRBV5-1 and TRBJ1-1; D might be TRBD1 (6 bases). From germline, CDR1 is SGHRS and CDR2 YFSETQ. V was trimmed by 0 bases and J by 8 bases, leaving 14 bases between them. The CDR3 is 14 residues long.

This chain uses TRBV10-1 with TRBJ2-7; the D call may be TRBD1 or TRBD2 (5 bases each). The CDR3 runs 15 residues. Germline-derived CDR1 and CDR2 are WNHNN and SYGVQD (reference sequence). Trimming shortened V by 0 bases and J by 4 bases, and 13 bases separated the two germline ends. The CDR3 is CASSESTGRLYEQYF. For the CDR3, the DNA is TGCGCCAGCAGTGAGTCGACGGGACGGCTGTACGAGCAGTACTTC.

The chain has TRBV6-1 and TRBJ2-7; 12 bases match TRBD1. The CDR3 contains 15 residues. CDR1 is MNHNS, CDR2 SASEGT, per germline. With 5 bases clipped from V and 4 bases from J, the junction kept 6 bases outside the gene matches. In DNA, the CDR3 is TGTGCCAGCAGTATCCGGGACAGGGGGCTATACGAGCAGTACTTC. The encoded protein is CASSIRDRGLYEQYF.

The V gene is TRBV18, the J gene TRBJ2-7; the match to TRBD2 covers 13 bases. This CDR3 has 16 amino acids. V gave up 1 base and J gave up 4 bases; unmatched junction bases: 4. CDR1 is KGHSH, CDR2 LQKENI, per germline. The CDR3 DNA follows: TGTGCCAGCTCACCACGGACTAGCGGGGGCCTATACGAGCAGTACTTC. It specifies CASSPRTSGGLYEQYF.

This CDR3 reads CASSFGGRDYEQYF. Written as DNA, the CDR3 is TGTGCCAGCAGCTTCGGCGGGCGAGACTACGAGCAGTACTTC. V gene TRBV7-9 combines with J gene TRBJ2-7, with D maybe TRBD2 (5 bases). Trimming shortened V by 3 bases and J by 3 bases, and 12 bases separated the two germline ends. This CDR3 is 14 amino acids long. CDR1 SEHNR and CDR2 FQNEAQ come from the germline V gene (reference sequence).

The chain is built from TRBV29-1 and TRBJ2-1; maybe TRBD2 (7 bases). The CDR3 loop spans 14 amino acids. CDR1 SQVTM and CDR2 ANQGSEA come from the germline V gene. Trimming pared 3 bases from V and 8 bases from J, leaving 17 bases between. The DNA of the CDR3 is TGCAGCGTTGACCCGGGGGGCCTAGGGGATGAGCAGTTCTTC. This encodes CSVDPGGLGDEQFF.

The rearrangement uses TRBV5-1 and TRBJ2-7, with a weak D call TRBD1 (6 bases). Trimming took 0 bases from V and 4 from J, leaving 17 bases between them. CDR1 is SGHRS and CDR2 is YFSETQ in the germline V gene. The CDR3 is made up of 16 amino acids. The CDR3: CASSLAEQGPGYEQYF. Written as DNA, the CDR3 is TGCGCCAGCAGCTTGGCCGAACAGGGCCCAGGTTACGAGCAGTACTTC.

The chain has TRBV27 and TRBJ1-6, with 8 bases matching TRBD1. The CDR3 has 13 residues. The V gene's germline CDR1 is MNHEY and CDR2 SMNVEV (reference sequence). Trimming took 2 bases from V and 15 from J; bases not matched to a gene: 6. DNA for the CDR3: TGTGCCAGCAGTTTAAATACAGGGGGGCTCCTCCACTTT. As protein: CASSLNTGGLLHF.

The J gene is TRBJ1-4, the V gene TRBV29-1; TRBD1 is a possible D gene (5 bases). Deletions cut 4 bases from V and 8 bases from J, with 17 bases between. CDR3 length equals 14 residues. The V gene's germline CDR1 is SQVTM and CDR2 ANQGSEA. CDR3 nucleotide sequence: TGCAGCGTTGCGGGACGGCTTAAAGGGGAAAAACTGTTTTTT. This codes for CSVAGRLKGEKLFF.

The gene calls are TRBV2 and TRBJ2-3; TRBD1 or TRBD2 may be the D gene (5 bases each). V gave up 10 bases and J gave up 2 bases, with 16 bases separating them. The germline V gene has CDR1 SNHLY and CDR2 FYNNEI. CDR3 length equals 14 residues. The CDR3, as DNA: TGTGCCACCTCCTTTATGGGGACCACAGATACGCAGTATTTT. Protein: CATSFMGTTDTQYF. The full variable domain, in which reference TRBV2 and TRBJ2-3 provide the parts outside the CDR3, is EPEVTQTPSHQVTQMGQEVILRCVPISNHLYFYWYRQILGQKVEFLVSFYNNEISEKSEIFDDQFSVERPDGSNFTLKIRSTKLEDSAMYFCATSFMGTTDTQYFGPGTRLTVL.

The J gene is TRBJ2-2, the V gene TRBV2; 9 bases are a match to TRBD2. The V segment lost 5 bases and the J segment 0 bases; nucleotides outside the gene matches: 4. The germline V gene has CDR1 SNHLY and CDR2 FYNNEI. CDR3 length equals 16 residues. The chain's CDR3 is CASSLIAGANTGELFF. The CDR3 DNA reads TGTGCCAGCAGTTTGATAGCGGGGGCGAACACCGGGGAGCTGTTTTTT.

V gene TRBV2 combines with J gene TRBJ1-2; 7 positions match TRBD1. CDR1 SNHLY and CDR2 FYNNEI come from the germline V gene. J was trimmed by 5 bases and V by 6 bases; bases with no gene match: 6. The CDR3 has 13 residues. The CDR3: CASRGTAPYGYTF. The CDR3, as DNA: TGTGCCAGCAGGGGGACAGCTCCGTATGGCTACACCTTC.

The chain combines TRBV6-4 with TRBJ1-1; D is unclear. CDR1 is MRHNA and CDR2 is SNTAGT in the germline V gene. V was clipped by 3 bases and J by 5 bases, with 13 bases between them. The CDR3 runs to 14 residues. The CDR3 DNA is TGTGCCAGCAGTGATGGCCAGAAAGGTACTGAAGCTTTCTTT. Amino acids: CASSDGQKGTEAFF.

The chain employs TRBV5-1 and TRBJ2-7; D gene ambiguous. Between the trimmed V and J ends, which lost 5 bases and 0 bases, there was a span of 15 bases. The CDR3 is made up of 15 amino acids. The V gene's germline CDR1 is SGHRS and CDR2 YFSETQ. Here the CDR3 reads CASRPSTESSYEQYF. The CDR3 nucleotides are TGCGCCAGCAGGCCTTCGACGGAAAGCTCCTACGAGCAGTACTTC.

This chain connects TRBV28 to TRBJ1-5; D possibly corresponds to TRBD1 (5 bases). V shed 6 bases and J shed 0 bases, with 9 bases lying between them. There are 14 residues in the CDR3. Germline CDR1 and CDR2: MDHEN and SYDVKM. The CDR3 nucleotides read TGTGCCAGCAGACTCAGGGATAGCAATCAGCCCCAGCATTTT. It yields the protein CASRLRDSNQPQHF.

The genes are TRBV30 and TRBJ1-2, with 8 bases identical to TRBD1. The CDR3 runs 17 residues. The V gene end was trimmed by 7 bases and the J gene end by 4 bases; junction bases not matched to a gene: 20. In germline, CDR1 is GTSNPN, CDR2 SVGIG (reference sequence). The DNA for the CDR3 is TGTGCCTCGAACCTTTTCCGGGACAGGTCACCGGGCTATGGCTACACCTTC. The encoded protein is CASNLFRDRSPGYGYTF.

A note on this clone: This sample includes further DNA sequences coding for the same CDR3. This chain connects TRBV7-2 to TRBJ1-2; D possibly corresponds to TRBD1 (5 bases). CDR1 and CDR2 from the germline V gene are SGHTA and FQGNSA. Deletions cut 4 bases from V and 5 bases from J, with 11 bases between. This CDR3 region has 13 residues. Here the CDR3 reads CASSSTGSYGYTF. The CDR3 nucleotides read TGTGCCAGCAGCTCTACAGGCAGTTATGGCTACACCTTC.